This TCR beta chain was observed in a study of blood T cell repertoires in COVID-19. Study context: Whether acute or convalescent, the COVID-19 samples came from the United States, Italy and Spain.

Repertoires were generated with immunoSEQ multiplex PCR, while TCRdb's copy carries only in-frame clones and drops some. Of about 240,000 clones in the sample, around 89% were seen once. Study members were between about 18 and 100 years old and lived in 24 US regions. Donors of Cohort 3 who recovered were those that had two negative PCRs, clearance, or symptom resolution. This CDR3 has 15 residues. The germline V gene has CDR1 MNHEY and CDR2 SMNVEV (reference sequence). Trimming took 5 bases from V and 0 from J, leaving 11 bases between them. The clonotype was recovered from a woman aged 25 to 39 who had recovered from COVID-19. Sequencing input: PBMCs or T cells enriched from blood (not recorded which). The chain is built from TRBV27 and TRBJ1-5; D is perhaps TRBD1 (5 bases). CDR3 residues: CASSIGVYSNQPQHF. In nucleotides, the CDR3 is TGTGCCAGCAGTATAGGGGTATATAGCAATCAGCCCCAGCATTTT.